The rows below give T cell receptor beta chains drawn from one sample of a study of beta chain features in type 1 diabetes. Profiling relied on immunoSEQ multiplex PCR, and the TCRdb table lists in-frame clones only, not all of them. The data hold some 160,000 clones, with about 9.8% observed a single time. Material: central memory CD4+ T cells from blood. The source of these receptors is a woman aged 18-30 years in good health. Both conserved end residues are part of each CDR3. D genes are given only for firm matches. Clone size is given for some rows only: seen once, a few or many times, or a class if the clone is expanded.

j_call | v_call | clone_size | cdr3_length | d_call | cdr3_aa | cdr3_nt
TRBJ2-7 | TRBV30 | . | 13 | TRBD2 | CAWSVQRGYEQYF | TGTGCCTGGAGTGTACAGCGGGGATACGAGCAGTACTTC
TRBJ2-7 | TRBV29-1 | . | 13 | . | CSVPGPTHYEQYF | TGCAGCGTTCCGGGTCCCACCCACTACGAGCAGTACTTC
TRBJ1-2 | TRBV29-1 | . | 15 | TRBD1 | CSVEGATGWAYGYTF | TGCAGCGTTGAAGGAGCGACAGGGTGGGCCTATGGCTACACCTTC
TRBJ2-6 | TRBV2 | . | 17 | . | CASSTFRQRSGANVLTF | TGTGCCAGCAGCACCTTCAGACAGCGCTCTGGGGCCAACGTCCTGACTTTC
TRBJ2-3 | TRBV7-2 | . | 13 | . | CASSLAPRDTQYF | TGTGCCAGCAGCTTAGCGCCGAGAGATACGCAGTATTTT
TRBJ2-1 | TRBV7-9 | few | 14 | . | CASSYEGQYNEQFF | TGTGCCAGCAGCTATGAAGGACAGTACAATGAGCAGTTCTTC
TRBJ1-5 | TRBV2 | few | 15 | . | CASSRDRNSNQPQHF | TGTGCCAGCAGTCGCGACAGGAATAGCAATCAGCCCCAGCATTTT
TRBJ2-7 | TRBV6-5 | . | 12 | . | CATTDSSYEQYF | TGTGCCACTACAGACAGCTCCTACGAGCAGTACTTC
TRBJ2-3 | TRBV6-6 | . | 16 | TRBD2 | CASRDLLAKSTDTQYF | TGTGCCAGCAGGGATCTACTAGCGAAGAGCACAGATACGCAGTATTTT
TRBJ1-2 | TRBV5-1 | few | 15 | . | CASSLEGEWRVAPTF | TGCGCCAGCAGCTTGGAGGGGGAATGGAGAGTAGCCCCCACCTTC
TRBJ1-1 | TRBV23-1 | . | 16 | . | CASSQSRGGSVTEAFF | TGCGCCAGCAGTCAATCGCGCGGGGGATCGGTGACTGAAGCTTTCTTT
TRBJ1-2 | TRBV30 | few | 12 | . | CAWNPGNYGYTF | TGTGCCTGGAACCCGGGGAACTATGGCTACACCTTC
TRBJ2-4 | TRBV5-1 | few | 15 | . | CASTISGLPANIQYF | TGCGCCAGCACCATCTCGGGACTCCCTGCGAACATTCAGTACTTC
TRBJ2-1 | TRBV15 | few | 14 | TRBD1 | CATADRVKINEQFF | TGTGCCACCGCGGACAGGGTGAAGATAAATGAGCAGTTCTTC
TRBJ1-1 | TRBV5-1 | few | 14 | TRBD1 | CASSRTGQGAEAFF | TGCGCCAGCAGTCGAACAGGACAGGGTGCTGAAGCTTTCTTT
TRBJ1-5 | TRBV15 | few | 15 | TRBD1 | CATSRDRVKNQPQHF | TGTGCCACCAGCAGGGACAGGGTGAAGAATCAGCCCCAGCATTTT